The clone carrying this TCR beta chain came up many times. The source of the sample is a study of blood T cell repertoires in COVID-19. Overall study: The samples span acute and convalescent COVID-19 from the United States, Italy and Spain. Nucleic acid was either cDNA or gDNA, and it came from T cells, B-cell-depleted T cells, or PBMCs.

The CDR3 is 16 amino acids. CDR1 is SGHNT and CDR2 is YENEEA in the germline V gene. J lost 5 bases, V lost 1 base, and 10 bases had no gene match. Authors' analysis steps: Amplification of reference gene primers was used by the study to estimate nucleated cell counts. Only in-frame clones appear in the TCRdb table, and some are missing; sequencing was by immunoSEQ multiplex PCR. The D gene and trimming were derived from the DNA, and the V and J assignments and clone size from that table. The sample has 55,000 or so clones, 80% to 85% seen once. This receptor was obtained from a human donor in a cohort sampled during active or convalescent COVID-19. Sequencing was performed on peripheral blood. The chain joins TRBV11-3 to TRBJ2-7, with 8 bases identical to TRBD2. Here the CDR3 reads CASSLGGTRGTHEQYF. CDR3 bases: TGTGCCAGCAGCTTAGGTGGGACTAGGGGTACCCACGAGCAGTACTTC. Full variable domain (outside the CDR3, taken from reference TRBV11-3 and TRBJ2-7): EAGVVQSPRYKIIEKKQPVAFWCNPISGHNTLYWYLQNLGQGPELLIRYENEEAVDDSQLPKDRFSAERLKGVDSTLKIQPAELGDSAVYLCASSLGGTRGTHEQYFGPGTRLTVT.